This T cell receptor (beta chain) was captured by sequencing in a study of Ad26.COV2.S vaccination and SARS-CoV-2 variants. Trimming shortened V by 4 bases and J by 1 base, and 10 bases separated the two germline ends. CDR1 SQVTM and CDR2 ANQGSEA come from the germline V gene. CDR3 length equals 13 residues. TCRdb's table, derived via immunoSEQ multiplex PCR, lists solely in-frame clones and lacks some. This table holds 350,000 to 500,000 clones, around nine tenths found once. Specified treatment: around 19 received Ad26.COV2.S at low or high dose, single or two shots; about 5 received placebo; per-sample allocation not given. Day 63 after the first injection of vaccine or placebo was the sampling time. Study results and caveats: Possibly, TCR breadth and depth analyses underestimated total T cell responses. Reported findings describe substantial breadth in spike-specific CD8+ and CD4+ T cell responses following vaccination.

This clone occurred a few times. No antigen is known for it. Other nucleotide sequences in the sample specify the same CDR3. This sequence was found in a person aged 18-65 years who received the Ad26.COV2.S COVID-19 vaccine or a placebo. The chain uses TRBV29-1 and TRBJ1-1; D remains ambiguous. The sample here was peripheral blood, taken in a trial of Ad26.COV2.S vaccine versus placebo. The CDR3 loop is CSVGRQANTEAFF. CDR3 sequence (DNA): TGCAGCGTTGGGAGGCAGGCGAACACTGAAGCTTTCTTT.